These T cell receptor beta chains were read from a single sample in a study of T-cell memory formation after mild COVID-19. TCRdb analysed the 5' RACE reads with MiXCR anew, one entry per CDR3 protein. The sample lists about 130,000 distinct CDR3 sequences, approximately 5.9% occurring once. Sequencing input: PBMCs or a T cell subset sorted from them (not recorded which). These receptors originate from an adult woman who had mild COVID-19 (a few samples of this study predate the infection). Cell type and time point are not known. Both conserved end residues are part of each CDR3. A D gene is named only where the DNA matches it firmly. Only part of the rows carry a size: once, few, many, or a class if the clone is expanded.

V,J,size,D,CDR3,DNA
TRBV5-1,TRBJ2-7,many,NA,CASSLSGLAYEQYF,TGTGCCAGCAGTTTGTCGGGGTTAGCCTACGAGCAGTACTTC
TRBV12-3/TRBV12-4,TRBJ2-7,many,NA,CASTPQGRPREQYF,TGTGCCAGCACCCCGCAGGGACGGCCGAGGGAGCAGTACTTC
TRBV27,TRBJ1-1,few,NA,CASALFWGNDHTEAFF,TGTGCCAGCGCGCTATTTTGGGGGAATGATCACACTGAAGCTTTCTTT
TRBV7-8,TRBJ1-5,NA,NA,CASSLASRYSNQPQHF,TGTGCCAGCAGCTTAGCGTCGCGATATAGCAATCAGCCCCAGCATTTT
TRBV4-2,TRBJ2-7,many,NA,CASSQDLGVEQYF,TGTGCCAGCAGCCAAGATTTGGGGGTCGAGCAGTACTTC
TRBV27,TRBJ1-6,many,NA,CASSPSAPNNSPLHF,TGTGCCAGCAGCCCTTCCGCCCCAAATAATTCACCCCTCCACTTT
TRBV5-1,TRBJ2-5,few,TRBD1,CASSLSPGGEETQYF,TGCGCCAGCAGCTTGTCTCCAGGGGGCGAAGAGACCCAGTACTTC
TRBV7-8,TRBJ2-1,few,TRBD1,CASSLSMTGERQFF,TGTGCCAGCAGCTTGTCGATGACAGGGGAACGGCAGTTCTTC
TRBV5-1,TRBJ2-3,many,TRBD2,CASSLSGGSTDTQYF,TGCGCCAGCAGCCTTAGCGGGGGGAGCACAGATACGCAGTATTTT
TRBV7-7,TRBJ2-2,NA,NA,CALSGANPNTGELFF,TGTGCCCTATCGGGTGCCAATCCGAACACCGGGGAGCTGTTTTTT
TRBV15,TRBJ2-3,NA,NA,CATSREGGQSDTQYF,TGTGCCACCAGCAGAGAGGGTGGACAGTCGGATACGCAGTATTTT
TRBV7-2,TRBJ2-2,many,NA,CASSRMRTANTGELFF,TGTGCCAGCAGCCGCATGCGGACAGCGAACACCGGGGAGCTGTTTTTT
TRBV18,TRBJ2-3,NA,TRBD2,CASTTGTSGTDTQYF,TGTGCCAGCACGACCGGGACTAGCGGCACAGATACGCAGTATTTT
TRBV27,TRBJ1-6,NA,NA,CASSLWATQTNSPLHF,TGTGCCAGCAGTTTATGGGCAACGCAAACTAATTCACCCCTCCACTTT
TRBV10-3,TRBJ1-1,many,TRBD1,CATGDSVNTEAFF,TGTGCCACAGGGGACAGTGTGAACACTGAAGCTTTCTTT
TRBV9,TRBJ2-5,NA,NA,CASSVGGGVIETQYF,TGTGCCAGCAGCGTAGGGGGAGGAGTAATAGAGACCCAGTACTTC
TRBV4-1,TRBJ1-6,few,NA,CASSPQGTYNSPLHF,TGCGCCAGCAGCCCGCAGGGTACCTATAATTCACCCCTCCACTTT
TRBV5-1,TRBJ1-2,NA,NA,CASSNGTIYGYTF,TGCGCCAGCAGCAATGGGACTATCTATGGCTACACCTTC
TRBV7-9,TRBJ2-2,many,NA,CASNEWQTRGTGELFF,TGTGCCAGCAACGAATGGCAGACCCGCGGTACCGGGGAGCTGTTTTTT
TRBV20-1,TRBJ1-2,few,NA,CSARDRTENYGYTF,TGCAGTGCTAGAGATCGTACAGAGAACTATGGCTACACCTTC